This TCR beta chain emerged from a study of OX40 agonist ivuxolimab in advanced cancers. The repertoire was sequenced with immunoSEQ multiplex PCR; TCRdb's copy has only in-frame clones and lacks some. Of approximately 66,000 clones listed, 85% to 90% were seen once; the top ten hold about 1.2%. Anyone with autoimmune disease history or systemic immunosuppression was excluded. Per germline, CDR1 LNHDA and CDR2 SQIVND (reference sequence). The CDR3 length is 15 residues. The V and J ends lost 5 bases and 6 bases, in that order; junction bases with no gene match: 7. The gene calls are TRBV19 and TRBJ2-1, with TRBD2 matching over 10 bases. Source: CD4+ or CD8+ T cells sorted from blood, taken in a trial of the OX40 agonist ivuxolimab. This sequence was found in an adult with an advanced solid tumor such as melanoma, head and neck, liver or kidney cancer. The CDR3 region has the DNA TGTGCCAGTAGTTTGAAGACTAGCGGGTCCAATGAGCAGTTCTTC. This gives the protein CASSLKTSGSNEQFF.